Following are 32 T cell receptor beta chains from one sample sequenced in a study of T cell responses to AZD1222 COVID-19 vaccine (dated by TCRdb to the early 2020s). Reading the label with the study, this specimen's time point is: baseline before first vaccination. Receptors were amplified or captured by the immunoSEQ multiplex PCR assay. The immuneACCESS repertoire file appears here via TCRdb, limited to in-frame rearrangements. These files lack a portion of the clones; in checked studies, under half of the deficit traces to unresolved V genes, and the cause of the others is not known. Present in this sample are over 120,000 clones, about 92% of which were seen just once. Approximately 9% of the sample is held by the ten biggest clonotypes. The sample consisted of peripheral blood, taken on day 0 of AZD1222 vaccination. The source is an adult in good health.

The genes are TRBV5-1 and TRBJ1-1; a weak D match, TRBD1 (5 bases). Between the trimmed V and J ends, which lost 4 bases and 4 bases, there was a span of 11 bases. This CDR3 is built from 13 residues. From germline, CDR1 is SGHRS and CDR2 YFSETQ. The CDR3 protein is CASSPRASTEAFF. The CDR3 DNA reads TGCGCCAGCAGCCCCAGGGCGAGCACTGAAGCTTTCTTT.

V usage is TRBV11-2 and J usage is TRBJ1-3; no clear D. The V end was cut by 3 bases, the J end by 1 base, with 7 bases between. The CDR3 contains 14 residues. Germline V gene sequence: CDR1 SGHAT, CDR2 FQNNGV. CDR3 coding DNA: TGTGCCAGCAGCTTTTCGGGTTCTGGAAACACCATATATTTT. The encoded protein is CASSFSGSGNTIYF.

The chain recombines TRBV11-2 with TRBJ2-3; no definite D call. Germline loops: CDR1 SGHAT, CDR2 FQNNGV. The V and J ends lost 0 bases and 8 bases respectively, with 6 bases between them. This CDR3 contains 12 residues. CDR3: CASSLDDTTQYF. Here the CDR3 DNA reads TGTGCCAGCAGCTTAGATGATACTACGCAGTATTTT.

This clone was recorded once. The genes are TRBV6-5 and TRBJ1-3, with D perhaps matching TRBD1 (6 bases). Germline CDR1 and CDR2: MNHEY and SVGAGI. V gave up 4 bases and J gave up 2 bases, with 9 bases separating them. The CDR3 loop spans 14 amino acids. The CDR3: CASSSAGAGNTIYF. CDR3 coding DNA: TGTGCCAGCAGTTCGGCAGGGGCTGGAAACACCATATATTTT.

V and J are TRBV12-5 and TRBJ1-3; D is uncertain. Germline loops: CDR1 LGHNT, CDR2 FRNRAP. There are 13 residues in the CDR3. V was clipped by 3 bases and J by 11 bases, with 14 bases between them. CDR3 sequence (DNA): TGTGCTAGTGGTTTAGCCCGGTCTCGGTCCATATATTTT. Its protein is CASGLARSRSIYF.

This sequence joins TRBV9 and TRBJ2-6; 10 nucleotides align to TRBD2. The CDR3 loop spans 21 amino acids. Per the germline V gene, CDR1 is SGDLS and CDR2 is YYNGEE. Unmatched junction bases numbered 15, after V lost 0 bases and J lost 3 bases. The CDR3 region has the DNA TGTGCCAGCAGCGTAGTGGGCCCACTTAGCGGGGGGATTTATGGGGCCAACGTCCTGACTTTC. This encodes CASSVVGPLSGGIYGANVLTF.

The chain couples TRBV18 to TRBJ2-5, with TRBD2 matching over 9 bases. The germline V gene has CDR1 KGHSH and CDR2 LQKENI. This CDR3 is built from 15 residues. With 5 bases clipped from V and 2 bases from J, the junction kept 6 bases outside the gene matches. CDR3 residues: CASSSAGGLQETQYF. DNA of the CDR3: TGTGCCAGCTCATCTGCGGGGGGGCTACAAGAGACCCAGTACTTC.

The chain recombines TRBV5-5 with TRBJ2-1; tentatively, D is TRBD1 (6 bases). Trimming removed 1 base at V and 4 bases at J, with 9 bases between. This CDR3 spans 14 amino acids. Germline V gene data show CDR1 as SGHKS and CDR2 as YYEKEE (reference sequence). In DNA form, the CDR3 reads TGTGCCAGCAGCTTGATGGGGGCTTACAATGAGCAGTTCTTC. This encodes CASSLMGAYNEQFF.

The rearrangement uses TRBV4-1 and TRBJ1-5; D possibly corresponds to TRBD1 (6 bases). There are 15 residues in the CDR3. Germline assignment: CDR1 MGHRA and CDR2 YSYEKL. Trimming removed 5 bases from V and 5 bases from J, with 16 bases in between. The CDR3 region is CASSINSGGYQPQHF. CDR3 DNA: TGCGCCAGCAGCATCAACTCGGGGGGCTATCAGCCCCAGCATTTT.

The rearrangement uses TRBV7-9 and TRBJ1-2; D is uncertain. Germline V CDR1 and CDR2: SEHNR, FQNEAQ (reference sequence). CDR3 length: 15 residues. V shed 1 base and J shed 2 bases, with 11 bases lying between them. The CDR3 sequence is CASSLEDESNYGYTF. The CDR3, as DNA: TGTGCCAGCAGCTTAGAAGATGAGAGCAACTATGGCTACACCTTC.

CDR3 residues: CSTADRAADTQYF. In nucleotides, the CDR3 is TGCAGCACAGCGGACAGGGCGGCAGATACGCAGTATTTT. V usage is TRBV29-1 and J usage is TRBJ2-3, with 8 bases fitting TRBD1. V was pared by 8 bases and J by 4 bases, with 8 bases of the junction left unmatched. CDR1 and CDR2 (germline): SQVTM, ANQGSEA. The CDR3 covers 13 residues.

The chain couples TRBV28 to TRBJ1-6; D is unclear. Germline V CDR1 and CDR2: MDHEN, SYDVKM. V lost 1 base and J 3 bases, leaving 22 bases between the germline ends. This CDR3 spans 20 amino acids. CDR3 residues: CASSLFTSAGEGNYNSPLHF. CDR3 nucleotide sequence: TGTGCCAGCAGTTTATTTACCTCTGCCGGGGAGGGTAACTATAATTCACCCCTCCACTTT.

The rearrangement uses TRBV19 and TRBJ1-2; D not resolved. V lost 3 bases and J 8 bases, leaving 34 bases between the germline ends. From germline, CDR1 is LNHDA and CDR2 SQIVND (reference sequence). The CDR3 length is 20 residues. CDR3 in amino acids: CASSIPVPGNQPSRDKGYTF. As DNA, the CDR3 is TGTGCCAGTAGTATCCCGGTTCCGGGTAACCAACCGTCAAGAGATAAAGGCTACACCTTC.

This chain links TRBV6-5 with TRBJ1-2; D remains ambiguous. Germline loops: CDR1 MNHEY, CDR2 SVGAGI. The CDR3 is 14 residues long. Trimming left V 4 bases short and J 2 bases short, with 11 bases between. CDR3 amino acids: CASSLREVNYGYTF. The CDR3 DNA is TGTGCCAGCAGTTTGAGGGAGGTGAACTATGGCTACACCTTC.

This chain uses TRBV7-2 with TRBJ1-4; no definite D call. There are 14 residues in the CDR3. CDR1 is SGHTA, CDR2 FQGNSA, per germline. Between the trimmed V and J ends, which lost 5 bases and 5 bases, there was a span of 12 bases. CDR3 sequence reads: CASSRRTGNEKLFF. CDR3 coding DNA: TGTGCCAGCAGCAGACGGACGGGGAATGAAAAACTGTTTTTT.

The rearrangement uses TRBV6-1 and TRBJ1-1; 7 nucleotides match TRBD1. Germline assignment: CDR1 MNHNS and CDR2 SASEGT. This CDR3 is 13 amino acids long. With V trimmed by 7 bases and J by 7 bases, 9 bases remained unmatched. CDR3 residues: CASTEGAGLEAFF. In DNA, the CDR3 is TGTGCCAGCACCGAGGGGGCGGGCCTTGAAGCTTTCTTT.

V is TRBV7-9 and J is TRBJ1-4; a possible D gene is TRBD1 (6 bases). Between the trimmed V and J ends, which lost 5 bases and 8 bases, there was a span of 15 bases. The CDR3 extends over 14 amino acids. Germline V lookup: CDR1 SEHNR, CDR2 FQNEAQ (reference sequence). In DNA, the CDR3 is TGTGCCAGCAGCCCGGGCGGGGGCGGAGAAAAACTGTTTTTT. This encodes CASSPGGGGEKLFF.

The chain carries TRBV6-5 and TRBJ1-5; D ambiguous. The ends were cut back, 6 bases at V and 6 bases at J, with 15 bases in the middle. In germline, CDR1 is MNHEY, CDR2 SVGAGI. This CDR3 contains 14 residues. DNA of the CDR3: TGTGCCAGCAGGCCCGTCCTCGGGGTTCAGCCCCAGCATTTT. Its protein is CASRPVLGVQPQHF.

In DNA form, the CDR3 reads TGTGCCAGCAGAACCGGGACCCAACTTAATTCACCCCTCCACTTT. Its translation is CASRTGTQLNSPLHF. This chain joins TRBV7-9 and TRBJ1-6; a weak D match, TRBD1 (5 bases). The CDR3 consists of 15 residues. Trimming pared 6 bases from V and 6 bases from J, leaving 15 bases between. Germline CDR1 SEHNR, CDR2 FQNEAQ (reference sequence).

The gene calls are TRBV28 and TRBJ2-5; perhaps D is TRBD1 or TRBD2 (5 bases each). CDR3 length: 16 amino acids. V was cut by 3 bases and J by 4 bases, with 18 bases left in between. Germline loops: CDR1 MDHEN, CDR2 SYDVKM. The CDR3 loop reads CASSFRWSSGRETQYF. The CDR3 DNA is TGTGCCAGCAGTTTTAGATGGTCGTCAGGGAGAGAGACCCAGTACTTC.

This rearrangement joins TRBV6-1 to TRBJ1-4; TRBD1 matches 8 bases. V lost 7 bases and J lost 8; bases outside the gene matches: 9. From germline, CDR1 is MNHNS and CDR2 SASEGT. CDR3 size: 14 residues. In DNA form, the CDR3 reads TGTGCCAGCACCTCACAGGGGGAAGGGGAAAAACTGTTTTTT. Its protein product is CASTSQGEGEKLFF.

The chain joins TRBV11-3 to TRBJ2-2; D call uncertain. Per germline, CDR1 SGHNT and CDR2 YENEEA. The germline V and J ends were trimmed by 4 bases and 3 bases, with 12 bases remaining between them. The CDR3 has 15 residues. CDR3 sequence reads: CASSSTIADTGELFF. The DNA of the CDR3 is TGTGCCAGCAGCTCTACGATAGCCGACACCGGGGAGCTGTTTTTT.

This clone came up once. The chain is built from TRBV5-6 and TRBJ1-3; D not certain. CDR3 length equals 15 residues. V was pared by 2 bases and J by 0 bases, with 9 bases between. Germline assignment: CDR1 SGHDT and CDR2 YYEEEE. The DNA for the CDR3 is TGTGCCAGCAGCTTTAGGCCGAGCTCTGGAAACACCATATATTTT. Residues: CASSFRPSSGNTIYF.

V usage is TRBV18 and J usage is TRBJ2-5, with D perhaps given as TRBD1 or TRBD2 (5 bases each). Trimming removed 4 bases from V and 1 base from J, with 7 bases in between. This CDR3 has 13 residues. Germline V CDR1 and CDR2: KGHSH, LQKENI. CDR3 DNA: TGTGCCAGCTCACAAGGGACCCAAGAGACCCAGTACTTC. Translated: CASSQGTQETQYF.

The chain employs TRBV5-1 and TRBJ2-2, with 10 bases aligning to TRBD1. Germline V gene sequence: CDR1 SGHRS, CDR2 YFSETQ. V dropped 4 bases and J dropped 6; count of bases not matched to a gene: 3. The CDR3 extends over 14 amino acids. The CDR3 is CASSPGQGSGELFF. The CDR3 nucleotides are TGCGCCAGCAGCCCGGGACAGGGGTCCGGGGAGCTGTTTTTT.

Written as DNA, the CDR3 is TGTGCCAGCGGCCTACAGGGGTTCCCCGGGGAGCTGTTTTTT. Its translation: CASGLQGFPGELFF. The chain carries TRBV7-9 and TRBJ2-2, with 7 bases fitting TRBD1. Trimming cost V 8 bases and J 6 bases; bases outside gene matches: 9. From germline, CDR1 is SEHNR and CDR2 FQNEAQ (reference sequence). CDR3 length: 14 residues.

CDR3 protein: CASSYPGQQEYEQYF. The CDR3 DNA sequence: TGTGCCAGCAGTTACCCGGGACAGCAGGAATACGAGCAGTACTTC. The chain employs TRBV6-6 and TRBJ2-7, with 7 nucleotides matching TRBD1. The germline gives CDR1 MNHNY, CDR2 SVGAGI (reference sequence). Losses at the gene ends were 2 bases for V and 4 bases for J; bases not matched to a gene: 8. The CDR3 is 15 amino acids.

A single count supports this clone. The chain employs TRBV28 and TRBJ1-5; D gene ambiguous. Trimming shortened V by 2 bases and J by 3 bases, and 14 bases separated the two germline ends. Germline values: CDR1 MDHEN, CDR2 SYDVKM. The length of the CDR3 is 16 residues. The CDR3 DNA follows: TGTGCCAGCAGTTTAGTGTTAGGAGCGCTCAATCAGCCCCAGCATTTT. It specifies CASSLVLGALNQPQHF.

The J gene is TRBJ1-2, the V gene TRBV6-5; perhaps TRBD1 as D (5 bases). The CDR3 covers 13 residues. V lost 2 bases and J 8 bases, leaving 12 bases between the germline ends. CDR1 is MNHEY and CDR2 is SVGAGI in the germline V gene. The CDR3 here is CASSYGAQWGYTF. The CDR3 nucleotides read TGTGCCAGCAGTTACGGGGCTCAATGGGGCTACACCTTC.

The chain carries TRBV5-4 and TRBJ2-4; D tentatively fits TRBD1 or TRBD2 (6 bases each). Germline V gene lookup returns CDR1 SGHNT and CDR2 YYREEE (reference sequence). Trimming stripped 5 bases from V and 7 bases from J, with 19 bases between. This CDR3 comprises 15 residues. Here the CDR3 DNA reads TGTGCCAGCAGGCCCAAGGGGGGACCACGGAACATTCAGTACTTC. It codes for CASRPKGGPRNIQYF. The full variable domain, completed using reference TRBV5-4 and TRBJ2-4, is ETGVTQSPTHLIKTRGQQVTLRCSSQSGHNTVSWYQQALGQGPQFIFQYYREEENGRGNFPPRFSGLQFPNYSSELNVNALELDDSALYLCASRPKGGPRNIQYFGAGTRLSVL.

This chain links TRBV5-1 with TRBJ1-1; D is unresolved. Germline V CDR1 and CDR2: SGHRS, YFSETQ. This CDR3 comprises 12 residues. Trimming took off 8 bases at V and 10 bases at J, with 18 bases between the two ends. DNA for the CDR3: TGCGCCAGGCACGACACTCGCTCTGTAGCTTTCTTT. Protein sequence: CARHDTRSVAFF.

The chain links TRBV5-4 to TRBJ1-2, with D perhaps TRBD1 (5 bases). The CDR3 covers 13 residues. V lost 6 bases and J lost 4, with 13 bases in between. CDR1 SGHNT and CDR2 YYREEE come from the germline V gene (reference sequence). The CDR3 loop reads CASTKYDSYGYTF. In nucleotides, the CDR3 is TGTGCCAGCACCAAATATGACAGCTATGGCTACACCTTC.